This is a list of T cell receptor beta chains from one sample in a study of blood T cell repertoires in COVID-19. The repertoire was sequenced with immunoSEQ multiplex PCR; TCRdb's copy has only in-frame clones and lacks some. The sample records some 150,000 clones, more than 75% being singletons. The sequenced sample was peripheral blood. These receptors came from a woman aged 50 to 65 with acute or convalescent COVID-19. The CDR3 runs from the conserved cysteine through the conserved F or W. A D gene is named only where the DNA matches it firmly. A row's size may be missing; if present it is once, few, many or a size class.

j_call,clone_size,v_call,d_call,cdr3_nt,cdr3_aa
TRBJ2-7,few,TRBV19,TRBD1,TGTGCCAGTGGACAGGGGATTTACGAGCAGTACTTC,CASGQGIYEQYF
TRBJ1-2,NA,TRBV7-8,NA,TGTGCCAGCAGCTCCCAAGGACAGAGCTATGGCTACACCTTC,CASSSQGQSYGYTF
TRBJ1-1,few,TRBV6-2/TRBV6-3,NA,TGTGCCAGCAGCCCCTTACCTATCACCGAAGATAACACTGAAGCTTTCTTT,CASSPLPITEDNTEAFF
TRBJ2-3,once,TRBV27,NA,TGTGCCAGCAGATTCACTTACACAGATACGCAGTATTTT,CASRFTYTDTQYF
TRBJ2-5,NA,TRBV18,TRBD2,TGTGCCAGCTCACCATCTAGCGGGGGGGCCCGAGAGACCCAGTACTTC,CASSPSSGGARETQYF
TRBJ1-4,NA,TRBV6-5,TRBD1,TGTGCCACCACAGGGGGCATGGTAACTAATGAAAAACTGTTTTTT,CATTGGMVTNEKLFF
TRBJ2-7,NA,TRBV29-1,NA,TGCAGCGTTGCCAGGGACACCTACGAGCAGTACTTC,CSVARDTYEQYF
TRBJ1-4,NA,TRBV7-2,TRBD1,TGTGCCAGCAGGCCCGGGACAGGGGACGAAAAACTGTTTTTT,CASRPGTGDEKLFF
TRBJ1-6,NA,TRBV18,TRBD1,TGTGCCAGCTCACCCCGGACAGGGGGCTCCTATAATTCACCCCTCCACTTT,CASSPRTGGSYNSPLHF
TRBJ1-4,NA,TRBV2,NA,TGTGCCAGCAAAGGGGGAACTAATGAAAAACTGTTTTTT,CASKGGTNEKLFF
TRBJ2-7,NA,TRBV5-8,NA,TGTGCCAGCAGCAAAAGGACGGGGACCTACGAGCAGTACTTC,CASSKRTGTYEQYF
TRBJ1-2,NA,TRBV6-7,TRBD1,TGTGCCAGCAACTGTCGGACAGGGGAAGTCTACACCTTC,CASNCRTGEVYTF
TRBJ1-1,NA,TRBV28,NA,TGTGCCAGCAGTTCAGGGTCTGAAGCTTTCTTT,CASSSGSEAFF
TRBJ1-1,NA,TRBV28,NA,TGTGCCAGCAGTTTCGGCGACAGCCCCACTGAAGCTTTCTTT,CASSFGDSPTEAFF
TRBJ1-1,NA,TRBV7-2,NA,TGTGCCAGCAGCTTAGGTACTGTCGGGGCTTTCTTT,CASSLGTVGAFF
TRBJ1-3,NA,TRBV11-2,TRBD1,TGTGCCAGCAGCTTAGGGACAGGGAAGGCAAACACCATATATTTT,CASSLGTGKANTIYF
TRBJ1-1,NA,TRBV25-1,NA,TGTGCCAGCGAAAGGTGGGGGGACGGTGAAGCTTTCTTT,CASERWGDGEAFF
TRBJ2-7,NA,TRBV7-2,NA,TGTGCCAGCAGGGGCCGTTCCTCCTACGAGCAGTACTTC,CASRGRSSYEQYF
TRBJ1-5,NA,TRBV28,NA,TGTGCCTCTCGGCCAGGTTTCGATCAGCCCCAGCATTTT,CASRPGFDQPQHF
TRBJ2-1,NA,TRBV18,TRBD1,TGTGCCAGCTCACCACGGACAGGGGTCGACAATGAGCAGTTCTTC,CASSPRTGVDNEQFF
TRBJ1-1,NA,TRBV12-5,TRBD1,TGTGCTAGTGGTACCGACAGGGGTCCAAACACTGAAGCTTTCTTT,CASGTDRGPNTEAFF
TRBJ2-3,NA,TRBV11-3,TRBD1,TGTGCCAGCAGCTTAGGAACAGGGGCTGGAGATACGCAGTATTTT,CASSLGTGAGDTQYF
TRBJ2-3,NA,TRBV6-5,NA,TGTGCCAGCAGTTCGCGGGGGCTCGGCCGAGATACGCAGTATTTT,CASSSRGLGRDTQYF
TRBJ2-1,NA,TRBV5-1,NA,TGCGCCAGCAGCTCCGGGGGGCCCTACAATGAGCAGTTCTTC,CASSSGGPYNEQFF
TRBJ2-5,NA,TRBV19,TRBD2,TGTGCCAGTAGTTATAGCGGGGGGTCTTTTGAGACCCAGTACTTC,CASSYSGGSFETQYF
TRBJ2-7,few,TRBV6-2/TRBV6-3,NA,TGTGCCAGCAGCTCCAATTCCTACGAGCAGTACTTC,CASSSNSYEQYF
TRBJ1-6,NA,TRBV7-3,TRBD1,TGTGCCAGCAGCCCGACCGGGACAGGGGGTTCACCCCTCCACTTT,CASSPTGTGGSPLHF
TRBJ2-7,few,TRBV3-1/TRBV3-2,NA,TGTGCCAGCAGCTCACATGCCGGGTACGAGCAGTACTTC,CASSSHAGYEQYF
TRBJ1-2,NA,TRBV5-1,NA,TGCGCCAGCCGGGGGGCGGGAGACTATGGCTACACCTTC,CASRGAGDYGYTF
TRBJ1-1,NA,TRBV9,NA,TGTGCCAGCAGCGGAACAGGGTTGATGACTGAAGCTTTCTTT,CASSGTGLMTEAFF
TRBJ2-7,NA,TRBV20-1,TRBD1,TGCAGTGCTAGTGGGGACAGGCTGGCTTTC,CSASGDRLAF